The 20 T cell receptor beta chains in this list originate from one sample, sequenced in a study of regulatory T cells in long-lasting Graves disease. The time point is: persistent/refractory GD, antithyroid drugs over 5 years with positive TRAb. PBMC-extracted RNA yielded the TCR library. Researchers made TCR beta libraries by using iRepertoire HTBI primers and running Arm-PCR on CDR3 regions. TCRdb reprocessed the multiplex PCR reads via MiXCR and lists one record per CDR3 protein. This sample has fewer than 600,000 distinct CDR3 sequences, with roughly 23% found just once. Material: peripheral blood mononuclear cells (PBMCs), obtained when the disease was refractory, from a patient treated with antithyroid drugs. These receptors were collected from a female donor with Graves disease.

This clonotype was observed at least ten times. This CDR3 is CASRMTGRGSPLHF. The CDR3 nucleotides are TGTGCCAGCAGGATGACAGGGCGGGGTTCACCCCTCCACTTT. The rearrangement links TRBV11-2 to TRBJ1-6, with 7 positions matching TRBD1. V shed 6 bases, J shed 9 bases, and the junction held 8 bases outside the gene matches. The CDR3 has 14 residues. Germline assignment: CDR1 SGHAT and CDR2 FQNNGV.

At least ten counts were recorded for this clonotype. The genes are TRBV6-1 and TRBJ2-7; 9 bases are a match to TRBD1. CDR3 size: 16 residues. J was trimmed by 3 bases and V by 7 bases; bases with no gene match: 13. Germline CDR1 is MNHNS and CDR2 is SASEGT. The CDR3 spells CASIRGLTDRGYEQYF. The CDR3 coding sequence is TGTGCCAGCATTAGAGGCCTTACGGACAGGGGCTACGAGCAGTACTTC.

In this sample, this clonotype turned up a few times. The chain combines TRBV14 with TRBJ2-7, with D tentatively TRBD1 (6 bases). Trimming removed 3 bases at V and 3 bases at J, with 12 bases between. The CDR3 is 14 amino acids. The germline V gene has CDR1 SGHDN and CDR2 FVKESK. The CDR3 DNA sequence: TGTGCCAGCAGCCACCGGGACAAGTACTACGAGCAGTACTTC. Protein sequence: CASSHRDKYYEQYF.

Only a few counts were recorded for this clonotype. The rearrangement uses TRBV20-1 and TRBJ2-3; 9 bases agree with TRBD2. V lost 4 bases to trimming and J lost 3 bases; unmatched junction nucleotides: 23. CDR3 length: 20 amino acids. Per the germline V gene, CDR1 is DFQATT and CDR2 is SNEGSKA (reference sequence). In nucleotides, the CDR3 is TGCAGTGCTAAAGACCCGTCCCCGGCGGGAGGGCTGTTCGGGACAGATACGCAGTATTTT. It encodes CSAKDPSPAGGLFGTDTQYF.

The table lists this clonotype with many counts. The rearrangement links TRBV12-3 or TRBV12-4 to TRBJ1-4; D remains unclear. V was cut by 4 bases and J by 4 bases, with 13 bases left in between. This CDR3 is 15 amino acids long. The chain's CDR3 is CASSYQSAVNEKLFF. The DNA of the CDR3 is TGTGCCAGCAGTTACCAATCGGCTGTTAATGAAAAACTGTTTTTT.

There are a few counts of this clonotype. The chain recombines TRBV28 with TRBJ2-2; 7 nucleotides line up with TRBD1. Losses at the gene ends were 3 bases for V and 4 bases for J; bases not matched to a gene: 2. The germline gives CDR1 MDHEN, CDR2 SYDVKM. The length of the CDR3 is 14 residues. DNA of the CDR3: TGTGCCAGCAGTTTTGCAGGGGGCACCGGGGAGCTGTTTTTT. Encoded protein: CASSFAGGTGELFF.

This clonotype appeared a few times. CDR3: CATSDPGQGKNGYTF. The CDR3 region has the DNA TGTGCCACCAGTGACCCGGGACAGGGGAAAAATGGCTACACCTTC. This rearrangement joins TRBV24-1 to TRBJ1-2, with 10 bases lining up with TRBD1. The germline V gene encodes CDR1 KGHDR and CDR2 SFDVKD. V was clipped by 4 bases and J by 6 bases; unmatched bases: 7. CDR3 length: 15 residues.

The table lists this clonotype with many counts. The V and J genes are TRBV6-1 and TRBJ1-2; possibly TRBD1 for D (5 bases). The CDR3 is made up of 13 amino acids. Trimming stripped 3 bases from V and 8 bases from J, with 13 bases between. Germline-derived CDR1 and CDR2 are MNHNS and SASEGT. CDR3 DNA sequence: TGTGCCAGCAGTGACGCGGGGGGGGTCGGCTACACCTTC. It specifies CASSDAGGVGYTF.

This clonotype was observed a handful of times. V is TRBV12-3 or TRBV12-4 and J is TRBJ2-7; D gene unclear. Trimming cost V 3 bases and J 3 bases, with 6 bases left between them. This CDR3 spans 12 amino acids. The CDR3 region is CASSLSVYEQYF. The CDR3 DNA reads TGTGCCAGCAGTTTGAGTGTCTACGAGCAGTACTTC.

This clonotype was recorded only once. At one of its ends the junction is not consistent with the germline gene, which may arise from a read error. The rearrangement joins TRBV7-8 to TRBJ1-1, with no clear D. This CDR3 spans 11 amino acids. Germline assignment: CDR1 SGHVS and CDR2 FQNEAQ. The CDR3 bases are TGTACCAGCAGCTTGCGCGCTGAAGCTTTCTTT. Protein sequence: CTSSLRAEAFF.

This clonotype was observed many times. This chain links TRBV28 with TRBJ1-2; TRBD1 matches 7 bases. The V and J ends lost 4 bases and 5 bases, in that order; junction bases with no gene match: 10. CDR3 length: 15 residues. In germline, CDR1 is MDHEN, CDR2 SYDVKM. Here the CDR3 reads CASSSFRQGSYGYTF. DNA of the CDR3: TGTGCCAGCAGTTCGTTTAGACAGGGCTCTTATGGCTACACCTTC.

The table lists this clonotype with many counts. The V and J genes are TRBV5-6 and TRBJ2-2, with D possibly TRBD2 on 6 matching bases. The CDR3 spans 15 residues. Trimming stripped 3 bases from V and 3 bases from J, with 12 bases between. CDR1 is SGHDT, CDR2 YYEEEE, per germline. CDR3 nucleotides: TGTGCCAGCAGCTGGGGGACGGGAGACACCGGGGAGCTGTTTTTT. This gives the protein CASSWGTGDTGELFF.

This clonotype was counted ten times or more. The chain joins TRBV20-1 to TRBJ1-2; no clear D gene. CDR1 and CDR2 (germline): DFQATT, SNEGSKA (reference sequence). This CDR3 is 12 amino acids long. The V gene lost 8 bases and the J gene lost 4 bases, with 14 bases spanning the gap. This chain's CDR3 is CSLDPEGYGYTF. DNA for the CDR3: TGCAGTTTGGACCCGGAGGGCTATGGCTACACCTTC.

This clonotype was observed at least ten times. The rearrangement joins TRBV28 to TRBJ2-7, with D possibly matching TRBD2 (5 bases). Germline V gene data show CDR1 as MDHEN and CDR2 as SYDVKM. The V and J ends lost 7 bases and 0 bases respectively, with 13 bases between them. CDR3 size: 14 residues. CDR3 bases: TGTGCCAGCACCCCTCCGGGGAGCTCCTACGAGCAGTACTTC. Protein: CASTPPGSSYEQYF.

This clonotype was seen at least ten times. V usage is TRBV7-2 and J usage is TRBJ2-5; the D gene is possibly TRBD1 (5 bases). CDR1 SGHTA and CDR2 FQGNSA come from the germline V gene. V was shortened by 5 bases and J by 2 bases, with 9 bases between the two germline ends. The CDR3 sequence is 13 residues long. CDR3 bases: TGTGCCAGCAGCCCCACAGGTCAAGAGACCCAGTACTTC. Translating it yields CASSPTGQETQYF.

This clonotype was seen a handful of times. CDR3 residues: CASSVSGDNIQYF. The CDR3 DNA follows: TGTGCCAGCAGTGTGAGCGGGGATAACATTCAGTACTTC. The J gene is TRBJ2-4, the V gene TRBV6-1; 7 bases fit TRBD2. This CDR3 contains 13 residues. The ends lost 4 bases at V and 7 bases at J; junction bases unmatched: 4. Germline CDR1 reads MNHNS; CDR2 reads SASEGT.

This clonotype has ten or more counts. The V and J genes are TRBV24-1 and TRBJ2-5; D unclear. V was pared by 4 bases and J by 5 bases, with 16 bases between. Per the germline V gene, CDR1 is KGHDR and CDR2 is SFDVKD. The CDR3 loop spans 15 amino acids. DNA for the CDR3: TGTGCCACCAGTGAGTCGGACCAGGCGGTGGAGACCCAGTACTTC. This codes for CATSESDQAVETQYF.

The gene calls are TRBV7-2 and TRBJ1-1; a possible D gene is TRBD1 (6 bases). CDR1 and CDR2 (germline): SGHTA, FQGNSA. V was trimmed by 5 bases and J by 0 bases, leaving 13 bases between them. The CDR3 sequence is 15 residues long. The CDR3 nucleotides are TGTGCCAGCAGCGAAAGGGGGGGGGTGAACACTGAAGCTTTCTTT. This encodes CASSERGGVNTEAFF.

This clonotype turned up a few times. The genes are TRBV5-6 and TRBJ1-1; D ambiguous. V shed 1 base and J shed 4 bases, with 11 bases lying between them. Germline V gene sequence: CDR1 SGHDT, CDR2 YYEEEE. The CDR3 spans 14 residues. DNA for the CDR3: TGTGCCAGCAGCTTGCCCGGACGGATCACTGAAGCTTTCTTT. Its protein product is CASSLPGRITEAFF.

J is TRBJ2-2 and V is TRBV7-6; possibly TRBD2 for D (6 bases). V lost 0 bases and J 4 bases, leaving 21 bases between the germline ends. CDR1 SGHVS and CDR2 FNYEAQ come from the germline V gene. This CDR3 spans 19 amino acids. CDR3 DNA: TGTGCCAGCAGCTTAGCTAAGTTGAGGAAAAAGGAGGGCACCGGGGAGCTGTTTTTT. Its translation is CASSLAKLRKKEGTGELFF.